Listed below are T cell receptor beta chains from one sample, sequenced in a study of CD8 T cells in Susac syndrome. A single record per CDR3 protein comes from TCRdb applying MiXCR to the immunoSEQ multiplex PCR reads. The data show around 300,000 distinct CDR3 sequences, with roughly nine tenths seen just once and over 0.065% held by the top ten. The sequenced sample consisted of CD4+ T cells from PBMCs. The receptors here all came from a human donor with multiple sclerosis. The CDR3 runs from the conserved cysteine through the conserved F or W. Each record gives: D gene, J gene, V gene, clone size, CDR3 DNA, CDR3 protein. A D gene is named only where the DNA matches it firmly. Only some rows state a clone size, as once, few, many or a class for expanded clones.

>TRBD1|TRBJ2-1|TRBV15|NA
TGTGCCACCAGCAGACCCGGGGACAGGGGGTTAGATGAGCAGTTCTTC
CATSRPGDRGLDEQFF
>NA|TRBJ2-1|TRBV30|NA
TGTGCCTGGAGTGTAACAGGGGGGGTCTACAATGAGCAGTTCTTC
CAWSVTGGVYNEQFF
>NA|TRBJ1-2|TRBV20-1|once
TGCAGTGCTTCCGGACAGAGAGCCAACTATGGCTACACCTTC
CSASGQRANYGYTF
>TRBD1|TRBJ2-7|TRBV29-1|NA
TGCAGCGTTCTCGGCACCGGGACAGCCTACGAGCAGTACTTC
CSVLGTGTAYEQYF
>NA|TRBJ1-1|TRBV14|NA
TGTGCCAGCAGCGCTATTCCTAACACTGAAGCTTTCTTT
CASSAIPNTEAFF
>NA|TRBJ2-7|TRBV30|few
TGTGCCTGGAGTGCAGTTTCCTACGAGCAGTACTTC
CAWSAVSYEQYF
>TRBD2|TRBJ2-2|TRBV15|NA
TGTGCCACCAGCCCGCGGACTAGTTGGGGCACCGGGGAGCTGTTTTTT
CATSPRTSWGTGELFF
>NA|TRBJ1-2|TRBV10-3|NA
TGTGCCATCAGTGACCAGGGATCTTATGGCTACACCTTC
CAISDQGSYGYTF
>NA|TRBJ1-2|TRBV14|once
TGTGCCAGCAGCCAAGATTTATATTCGGGCCGTGGCTACACCTTC
CASSQDLYSGRGYTF
>NA|TRBJ2-7|TRBV7-8|NA
TGTGCCAGCAGCTTAGAGGCCTTCTACGAGCAGTACTTC
CASSLEAFYEQYF
>NA|TRBJ2-1|TRBV12-3/TRBV12-4|NA
TGTGCCAGCAGTTTAGGTAATGGGGTTTACAATGAGCAGTTCTTC
CASSLGNGVYNEQFF
>NA|TRBJ2-5|TRBV20-1|NA
TGCAGTGCTATCCGCCCGGGCCAAGAGACCCAGTACTTC
CSAIRPGQETQYF
>TRBD1|TRBJ1-1|TRBV4-1|NA
TGCGCCAGCAGCCAGACAGGGGGCTTAACTGAAGCTTTCTTT
CASSQTGGLTEAFF
>TRBD1|TRBJ1-1|TRBV5-8|NA
TGTGCCAGCAGACTGACAGGGACGACTTTCTTT
CASRLTGTTFF
>NA|TRBJ2-3|TRBV27|NA
TGTGCCAGCAGCCCATGGTCCGGGACAGATACGCAGTATTTT
CASSPWSGTDTQYF
>TRBD2|TRBJ2-7|TRBV7-3|NA
TGTGCCAGCAGCACCCGAGCGGGGGGAGCTTACGAGCAGTACTTC
CASSTRAGGAYEQYF
>NA|TRBJ1-1|TRBV30|NA
TGTGCCTGGAGTGTACCCCCGAACACTGAAGCTTTCTTT
CAWSVPPNTEAFF
>NA|TRBJ1-1|TRBV6-6|NA
TGTGCCAGCAGTTATCAGGACACTGAAGCTTTCTTT
CASSYQDTEAFF
>NA|TRBJ2-6|TRBV20-1|NA
TGCAGTGCTAGGGTTCGTGGGCAGGGAGGCTCTGGGGCCAACGTCCTGACTTTC
CSARVRGQGGSGANVLTF
>TRBD1|TRBJ1-2|TRBV3-1|NA
TGTGCCAGCAGCCAGTCCGGGACAGGGGGCAATGGCTACACCTTC
CASSQSGTGGNGYTF
>NA|TRBJ1-1|TRBV2|NA
TGTGCCAGCAGTCTAAGACGCAATGAAGCTTTCTTT
CASSLRRNEAFF